The present entry profiles one TCR beta chain with its context. The data are from a study of blood T cell repertoires in COVID-19. Whole-study context: Sites across the United States, Italy and Spain contributed samples from acute and convalescent COVID-19. The analysed material was cDNA or gDNA that came from T cells, B-cell-depleted T cells, or PBMCs.

Germline CDR1 SGDLS, CDR2 YYNGEE. J gave up 6 bases and V 4 bases, and 5 bases lay outside the gene matches. The CDR3 contains 13 residues. Per the authors' pipeline: Amplification of reference gene primers was used by the study to estimate nucleated cell counts. The table came from immunoSEQ multiplex PCR; TCRdb's copy has only in-frame clones and leaves some out. Clone size and V and J calls were adopted from that table, with D and trimming inferred from the DNA. There are tens of thousands of clones in the sample; 88% occur only once, and 13% to 15% lies in the top ten. The rearrangement joins TRBV9 to TRBJ2-3; TRBD2 matches 7 bases. The sample comprised peripheral blood. The source of this sequence is a human donor in a cohort sampled during active COVID-19. This CDR3 reads CASSTAGVDTQYF. The CDR3 DNA reads as TGTGCCAGCAGCACCGCGGGGGTGGATACGCAGTATTTT. Complete variable domain (other parts from reference TRBV9 and TRBJ2-3): DSGVTQTPKHLITATGQRVTLRCSPRSGDLSVYWYQQSLDQGLQFLIQYYNGEERAKGNILERFSAQQFPDLHSELNLSSLELGDSALYFCASSTAGVDTQYFGPGTRLTVL.